This TCR beta chain was profiled in a study of graft-versus-host responses after intestinal transplantation. V lost 4 bases and J 5 bases, leaving 15 bases between the germline ends. From germline, CDR1 is SGHRS and CDR2 YFSETQ. The CDR3 sequence is 14 residues long. Using immunoSEQ multiplex PCR, the repertoire was profiled, and TCRdb retains in-frame clones only, with some absent. The data show 80,000 to 90,000 clones, approximately 87% seen once. As to this clone: What it binds is not known.

This clonotype was obtained from a human donor who received an intestinal transplant. This rearrangement joins TRBV5-1 to TRBJ2-5, with D possibly TRBD1 on 5 matching bases. The specimen was unstimulated CD4+ T cells sorted from spleen or lymph node cells, collected before intestinal transplant. The CDR3 DNA reads as TGCGCCAGCAGCCCGACAGAACGTGGCGAGACCCAGTACTTC. Residues: CASSPTERGETQYF.